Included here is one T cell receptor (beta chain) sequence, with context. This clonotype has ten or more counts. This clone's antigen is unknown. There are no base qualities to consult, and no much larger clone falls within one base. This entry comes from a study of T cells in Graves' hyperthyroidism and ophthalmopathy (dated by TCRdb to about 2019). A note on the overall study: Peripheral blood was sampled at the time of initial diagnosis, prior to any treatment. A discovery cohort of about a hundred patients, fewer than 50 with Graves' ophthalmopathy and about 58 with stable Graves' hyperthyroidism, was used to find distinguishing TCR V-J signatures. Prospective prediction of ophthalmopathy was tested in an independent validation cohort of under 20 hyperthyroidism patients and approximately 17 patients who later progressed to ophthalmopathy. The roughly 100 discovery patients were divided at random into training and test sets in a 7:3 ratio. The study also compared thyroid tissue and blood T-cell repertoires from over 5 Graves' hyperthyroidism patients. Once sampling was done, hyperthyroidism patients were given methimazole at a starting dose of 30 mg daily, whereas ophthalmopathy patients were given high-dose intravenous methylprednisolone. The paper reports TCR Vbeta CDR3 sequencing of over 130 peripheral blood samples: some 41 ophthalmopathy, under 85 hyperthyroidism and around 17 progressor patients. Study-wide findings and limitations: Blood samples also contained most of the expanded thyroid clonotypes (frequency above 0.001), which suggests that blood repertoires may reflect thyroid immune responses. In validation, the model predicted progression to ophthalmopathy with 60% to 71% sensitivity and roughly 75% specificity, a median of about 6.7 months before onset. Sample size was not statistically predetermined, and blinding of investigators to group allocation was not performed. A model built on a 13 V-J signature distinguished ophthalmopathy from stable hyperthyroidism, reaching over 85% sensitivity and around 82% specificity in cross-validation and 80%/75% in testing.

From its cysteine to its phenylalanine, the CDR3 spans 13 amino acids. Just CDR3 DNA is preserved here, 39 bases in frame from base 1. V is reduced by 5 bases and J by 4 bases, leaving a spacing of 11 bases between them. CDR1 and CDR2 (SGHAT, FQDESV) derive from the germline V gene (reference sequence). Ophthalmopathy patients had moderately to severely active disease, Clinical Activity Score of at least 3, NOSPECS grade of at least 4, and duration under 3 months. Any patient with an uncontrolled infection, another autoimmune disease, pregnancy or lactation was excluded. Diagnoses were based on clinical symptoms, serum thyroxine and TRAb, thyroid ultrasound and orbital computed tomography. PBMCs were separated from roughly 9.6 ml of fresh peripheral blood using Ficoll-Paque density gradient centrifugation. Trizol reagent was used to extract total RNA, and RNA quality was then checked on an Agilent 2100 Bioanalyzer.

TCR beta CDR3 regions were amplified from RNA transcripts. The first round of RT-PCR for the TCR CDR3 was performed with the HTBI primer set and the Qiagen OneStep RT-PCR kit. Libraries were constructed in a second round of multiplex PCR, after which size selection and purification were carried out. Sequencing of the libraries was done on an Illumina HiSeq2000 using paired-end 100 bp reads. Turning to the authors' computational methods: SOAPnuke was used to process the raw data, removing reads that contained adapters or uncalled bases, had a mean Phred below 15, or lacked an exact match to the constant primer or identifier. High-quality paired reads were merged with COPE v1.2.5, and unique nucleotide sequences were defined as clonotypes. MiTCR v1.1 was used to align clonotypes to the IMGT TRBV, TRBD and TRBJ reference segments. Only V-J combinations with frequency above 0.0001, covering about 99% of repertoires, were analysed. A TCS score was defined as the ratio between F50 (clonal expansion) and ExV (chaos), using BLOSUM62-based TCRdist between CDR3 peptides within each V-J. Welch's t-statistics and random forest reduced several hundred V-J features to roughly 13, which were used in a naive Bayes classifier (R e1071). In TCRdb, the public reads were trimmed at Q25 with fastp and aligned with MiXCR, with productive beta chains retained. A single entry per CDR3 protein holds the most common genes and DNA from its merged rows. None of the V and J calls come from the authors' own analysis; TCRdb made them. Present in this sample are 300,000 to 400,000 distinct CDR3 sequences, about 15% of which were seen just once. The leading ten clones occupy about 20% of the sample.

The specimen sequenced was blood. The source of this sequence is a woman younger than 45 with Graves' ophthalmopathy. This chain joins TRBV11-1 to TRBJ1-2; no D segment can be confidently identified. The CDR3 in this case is CASSPAEGYGYTF. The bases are TGTGCCAGCAGCCCGGCTGAGGGCTATGGCTACACCTTC.